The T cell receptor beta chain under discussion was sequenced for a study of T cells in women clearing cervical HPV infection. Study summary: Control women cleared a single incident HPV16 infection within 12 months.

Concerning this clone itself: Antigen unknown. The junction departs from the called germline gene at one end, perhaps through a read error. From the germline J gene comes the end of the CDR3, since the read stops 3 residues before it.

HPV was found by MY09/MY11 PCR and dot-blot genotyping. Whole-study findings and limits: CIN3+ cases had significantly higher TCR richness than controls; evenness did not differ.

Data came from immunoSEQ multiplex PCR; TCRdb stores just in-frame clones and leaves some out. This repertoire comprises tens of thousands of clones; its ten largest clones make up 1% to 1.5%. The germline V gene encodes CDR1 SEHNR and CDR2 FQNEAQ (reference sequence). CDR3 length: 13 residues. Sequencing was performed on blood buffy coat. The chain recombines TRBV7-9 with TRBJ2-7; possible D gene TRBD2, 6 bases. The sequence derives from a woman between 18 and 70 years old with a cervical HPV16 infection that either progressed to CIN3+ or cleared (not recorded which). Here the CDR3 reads CASSIAETYEQYF. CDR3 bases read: TGTGCCAGCAGCATAGCGGAGACTTACGAG. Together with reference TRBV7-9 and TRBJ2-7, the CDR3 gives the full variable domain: DTGVSQNPRHKITKRGQNVTFRCDPISEHNRLYWYRQTLGQGPEFLTYFQNEAQLEKSRLLSDRFSAERPKGSFSTLEIQRTEQGDSAMYLCASSIAETYEQYFGPGTRLTVT.